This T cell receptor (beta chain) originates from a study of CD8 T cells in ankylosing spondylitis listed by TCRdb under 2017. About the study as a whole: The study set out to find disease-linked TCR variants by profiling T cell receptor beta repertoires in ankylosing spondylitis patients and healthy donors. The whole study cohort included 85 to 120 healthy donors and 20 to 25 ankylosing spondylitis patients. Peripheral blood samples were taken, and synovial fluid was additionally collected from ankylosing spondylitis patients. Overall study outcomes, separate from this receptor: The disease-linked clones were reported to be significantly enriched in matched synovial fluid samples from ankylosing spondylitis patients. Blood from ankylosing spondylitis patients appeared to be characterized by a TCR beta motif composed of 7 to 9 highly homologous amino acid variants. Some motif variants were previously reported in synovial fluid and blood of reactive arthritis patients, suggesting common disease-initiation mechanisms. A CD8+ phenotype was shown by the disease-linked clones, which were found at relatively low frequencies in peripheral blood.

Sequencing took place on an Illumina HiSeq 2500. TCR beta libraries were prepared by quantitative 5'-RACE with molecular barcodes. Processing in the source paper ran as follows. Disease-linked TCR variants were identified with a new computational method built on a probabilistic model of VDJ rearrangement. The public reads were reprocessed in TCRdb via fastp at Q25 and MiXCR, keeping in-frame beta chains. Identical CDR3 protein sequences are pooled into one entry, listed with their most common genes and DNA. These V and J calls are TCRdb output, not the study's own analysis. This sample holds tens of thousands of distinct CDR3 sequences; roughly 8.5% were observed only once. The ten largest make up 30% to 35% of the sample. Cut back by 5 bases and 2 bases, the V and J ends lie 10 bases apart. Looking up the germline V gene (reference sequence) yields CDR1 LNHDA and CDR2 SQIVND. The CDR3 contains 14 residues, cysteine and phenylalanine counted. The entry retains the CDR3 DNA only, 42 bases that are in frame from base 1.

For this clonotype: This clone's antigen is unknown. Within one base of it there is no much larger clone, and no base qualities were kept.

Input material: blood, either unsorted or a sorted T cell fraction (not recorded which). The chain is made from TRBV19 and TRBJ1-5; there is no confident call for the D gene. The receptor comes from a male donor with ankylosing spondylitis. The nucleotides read TGTGCCAGTAGTCCTTCAGAGGGCAATCAGCCCCAGCATTTT. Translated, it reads CASSPSEGNQPQHF.